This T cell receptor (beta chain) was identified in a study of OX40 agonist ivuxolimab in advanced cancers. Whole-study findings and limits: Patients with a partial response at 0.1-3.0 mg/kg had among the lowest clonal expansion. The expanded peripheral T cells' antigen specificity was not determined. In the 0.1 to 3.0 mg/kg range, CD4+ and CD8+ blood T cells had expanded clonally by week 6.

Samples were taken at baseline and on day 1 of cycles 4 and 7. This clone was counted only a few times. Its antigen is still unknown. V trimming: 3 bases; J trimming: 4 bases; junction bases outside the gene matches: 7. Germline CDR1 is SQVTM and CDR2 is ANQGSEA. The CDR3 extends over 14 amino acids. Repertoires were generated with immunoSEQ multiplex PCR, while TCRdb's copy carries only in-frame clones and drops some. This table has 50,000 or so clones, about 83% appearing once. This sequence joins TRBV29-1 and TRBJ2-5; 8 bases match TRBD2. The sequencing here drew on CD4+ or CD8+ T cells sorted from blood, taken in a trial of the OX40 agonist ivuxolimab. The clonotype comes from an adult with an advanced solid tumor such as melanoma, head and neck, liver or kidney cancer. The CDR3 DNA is TGCAGCGTTGAGGTACTAGCGGTCGGAGAGACCCAGTACTTC. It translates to CSVEVLAVGETQYF.